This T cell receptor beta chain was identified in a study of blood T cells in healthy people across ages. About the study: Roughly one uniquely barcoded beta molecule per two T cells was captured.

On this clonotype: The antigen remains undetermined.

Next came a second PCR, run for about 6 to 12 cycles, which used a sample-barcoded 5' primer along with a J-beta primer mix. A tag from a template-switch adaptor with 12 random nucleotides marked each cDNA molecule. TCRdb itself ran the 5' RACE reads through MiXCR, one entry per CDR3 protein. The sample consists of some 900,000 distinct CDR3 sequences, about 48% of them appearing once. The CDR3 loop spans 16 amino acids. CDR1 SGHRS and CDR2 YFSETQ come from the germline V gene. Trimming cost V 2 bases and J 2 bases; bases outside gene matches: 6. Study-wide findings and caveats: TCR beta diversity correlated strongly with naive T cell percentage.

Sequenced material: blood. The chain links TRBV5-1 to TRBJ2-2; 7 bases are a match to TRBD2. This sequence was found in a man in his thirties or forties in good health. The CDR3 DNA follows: TGCGCCAGCAGCTTTCAGCGGGGCGTTAACACCGGGGAGCTGTTTTTT. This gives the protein CASSFQRGVNTGELFF.